This record looks at one TCR beta chain sequence and its context. The antigen remains unidentified. Sequencing used immunoSEQ multiplex PCR; TCRdb keeps in-frame clones, though not all of them. The sample lists fewer than 20,000 clones; under 95% were seen once. The data were taken from a study of T cell repertoires in ileal Crohn's disease. Study in general: From the surgical specimen's inflamed ileum, biopsies were taken as M0. Each sample's TCRB immunosequencing used around 510 nanograms of biopsy DNA.

Germline lookup yields CDR1 SGHRS and CDR2 YFSETQ. The CDR3 sequence is 18 residues long. The trim removed 0 bases at V and 0 bases at J, leaving 10 bases unmatched. Overall study results and limits: Compared with CD4 T cells, sorted CD8 cells carried more expanded clones. Active smokers at surgery had more clonal expansions than non-smokers.

Time point: inflamed ileum from the surgical specimen. The chain has TRBV5-1 and TRBJ2-7, with 9 nucleotides matching TRBD2. Material for sequencing was ileal tissue. This clonotype originated in an adult with Crohn's disease. CDR3: CASSLEPPSGMLSYEQYF. The CDR3 bases are TGCGCCAGCAGCTTGGAGCCACCTAGCGGGATGCTCTCCTACGAGCAGTACTTC.